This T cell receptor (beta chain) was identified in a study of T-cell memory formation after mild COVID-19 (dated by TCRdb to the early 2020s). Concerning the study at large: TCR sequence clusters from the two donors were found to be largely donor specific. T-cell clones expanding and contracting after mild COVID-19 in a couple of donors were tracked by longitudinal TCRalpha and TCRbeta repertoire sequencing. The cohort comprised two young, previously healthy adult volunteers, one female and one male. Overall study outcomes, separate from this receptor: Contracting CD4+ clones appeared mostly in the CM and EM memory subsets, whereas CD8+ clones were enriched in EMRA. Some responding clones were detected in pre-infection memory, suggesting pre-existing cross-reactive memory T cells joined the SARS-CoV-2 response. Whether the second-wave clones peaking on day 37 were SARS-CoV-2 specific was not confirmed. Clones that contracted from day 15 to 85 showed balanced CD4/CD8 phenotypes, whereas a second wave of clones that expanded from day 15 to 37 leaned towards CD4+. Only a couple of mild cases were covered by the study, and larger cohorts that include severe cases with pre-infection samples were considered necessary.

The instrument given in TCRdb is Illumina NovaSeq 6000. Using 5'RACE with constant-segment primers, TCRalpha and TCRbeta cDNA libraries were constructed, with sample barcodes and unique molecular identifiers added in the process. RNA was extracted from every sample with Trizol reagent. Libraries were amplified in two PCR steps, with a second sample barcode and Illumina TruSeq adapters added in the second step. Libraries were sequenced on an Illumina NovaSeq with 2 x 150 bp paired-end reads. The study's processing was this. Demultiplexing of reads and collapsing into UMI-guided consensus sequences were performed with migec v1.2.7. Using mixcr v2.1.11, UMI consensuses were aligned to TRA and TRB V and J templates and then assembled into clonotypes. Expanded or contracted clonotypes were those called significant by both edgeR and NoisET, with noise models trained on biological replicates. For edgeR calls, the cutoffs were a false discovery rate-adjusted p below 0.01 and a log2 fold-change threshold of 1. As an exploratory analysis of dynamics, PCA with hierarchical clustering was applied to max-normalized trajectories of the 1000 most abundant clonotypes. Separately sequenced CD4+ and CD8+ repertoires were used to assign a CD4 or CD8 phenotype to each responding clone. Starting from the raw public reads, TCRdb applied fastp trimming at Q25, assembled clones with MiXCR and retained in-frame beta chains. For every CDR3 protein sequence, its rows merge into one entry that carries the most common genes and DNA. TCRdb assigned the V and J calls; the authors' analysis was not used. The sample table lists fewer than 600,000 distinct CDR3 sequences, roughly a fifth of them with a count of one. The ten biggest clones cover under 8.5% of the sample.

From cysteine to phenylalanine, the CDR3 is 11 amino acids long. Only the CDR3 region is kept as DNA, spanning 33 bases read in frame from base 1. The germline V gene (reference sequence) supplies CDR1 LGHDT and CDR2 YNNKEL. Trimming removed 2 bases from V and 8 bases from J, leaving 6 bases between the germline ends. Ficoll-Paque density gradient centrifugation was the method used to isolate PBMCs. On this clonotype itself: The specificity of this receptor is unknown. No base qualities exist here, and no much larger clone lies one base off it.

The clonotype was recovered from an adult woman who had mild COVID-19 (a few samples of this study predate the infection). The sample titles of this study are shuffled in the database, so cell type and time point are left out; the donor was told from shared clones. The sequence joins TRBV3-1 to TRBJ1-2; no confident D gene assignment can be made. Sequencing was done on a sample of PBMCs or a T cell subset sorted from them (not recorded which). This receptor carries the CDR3 CASSQSAGYTF. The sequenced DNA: TGTGCCAGCAGCCAATCGGCCGGCTACACCTTC.